This T cell receptor beta chain was sequenced during a study of Ad26.COV2.S vaccination and SARS-CoV-2 variants. General study points: Reportedly, spike-specific CD8+ and CD4+ T cell responses achieved substantial breadth once vaccination had taken place.

CDR3 length: 14 residues. V was shortened by 0 bases and J by 0 bases, with 6 bases between the two germline ends. Germline loops: CDR1 LGHNA, CDR2 YSLEER. Treatment noted: approximately 18 received Ad26.COV2.S at low or high dose, single or two shots; 5 received placebo; per-sample allocation not given. Day 63 after the first vaccine or placebo injection was the time point for sampling. Some clones are missing from TCRdb's copy, which holds only in-frame ones; the method was immunoSEQ multiplex PCR. In the table there are 300,000 to 400,000 clones, around 88% of which are singletons. About this clone: Its antigen is still unknown.

Sequencing used peripheral blood, obtained in a trial of Ad26.COV2.S vaccine versus placebo. This TCR came from a person aged 18-60 years who received the Ad26.COV2.S COVID-19 vaccine or a placebo. V is TRBV4-3 and J is TRBJ2-7; D gene ambiguous. This CDR3 is CASSQDPGSYEQYF. The CDR3 nucleotides are TGCGCCAGCAGCCAAGATCCAGGCTCCTACGAGCAGTACTTC.